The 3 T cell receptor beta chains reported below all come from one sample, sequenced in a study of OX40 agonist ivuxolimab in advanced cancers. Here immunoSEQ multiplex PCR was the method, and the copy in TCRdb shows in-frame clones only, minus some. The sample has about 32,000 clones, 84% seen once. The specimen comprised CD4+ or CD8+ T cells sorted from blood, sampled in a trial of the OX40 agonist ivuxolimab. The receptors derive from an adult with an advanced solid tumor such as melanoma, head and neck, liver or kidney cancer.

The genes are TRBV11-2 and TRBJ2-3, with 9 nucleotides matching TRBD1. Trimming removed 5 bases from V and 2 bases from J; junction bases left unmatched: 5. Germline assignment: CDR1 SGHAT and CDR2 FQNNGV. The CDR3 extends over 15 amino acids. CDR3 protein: CASSPGTGTTDTQYF. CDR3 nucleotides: TGTGCCAGCAGCCCCGGGACAGGGACCACAGATACGCAGTATTTT. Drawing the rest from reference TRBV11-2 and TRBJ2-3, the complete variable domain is EAGVAQSPRYKIIEKRQSVAFWCNPISGHATLYWYQQILGQGPKLLIQFQNNGVVDDSQLPKDRFSAERLKGVDSTLKIQPAKLEDSAVYLCASSPGTGTTDTQYFGPGTRLTVL.

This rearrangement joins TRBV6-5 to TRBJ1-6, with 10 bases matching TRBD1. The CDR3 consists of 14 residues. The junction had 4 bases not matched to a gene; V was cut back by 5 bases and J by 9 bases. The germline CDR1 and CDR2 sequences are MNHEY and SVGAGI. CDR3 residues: CASSGTGEGSPLHF. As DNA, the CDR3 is TGTGCCAGCAGTGGGACAGGGGAGGGTTCACCCCTCCACTTT.

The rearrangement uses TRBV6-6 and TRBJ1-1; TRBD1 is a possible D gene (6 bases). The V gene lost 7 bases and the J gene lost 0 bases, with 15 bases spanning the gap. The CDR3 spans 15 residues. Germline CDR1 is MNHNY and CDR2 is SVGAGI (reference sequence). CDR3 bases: TGTGCCAGCACCGAAGGGGGGGGCATGAACACTGAAGCTTTCTTT. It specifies CASTEGGGMNTEAFF.